Below are 5 T cell receptor beta chains sequenced from a single sample in a study of technical replicates of blood from several donors. Here immunoSEQ multiplex PCR was the method, and the copy in TCRdb shows in-frame clones only, minus some. The profile shows some 80,000 clones, 90% to 98% of them singletons. Sequenced: T cells isolated from PBMCs. The receptors stem from a human donor in good health.

This rearrangement joins TRBV6-1 to TRBJ2-5; TRBD2 might be the D (6 bases). Per germline, CDR1 MNHNS and CDR2 SASEGT. This CDR3 is 15 amino acids long. V lost 9 bases, J lost 5 bases, and 22 bases lay in between. The CDR3 spells CASQSTGVGWETQYF. The CDR3 nucleotides read TGTGCCAGTCAAAGCACGGGGGTTGGTTGGGAGACCCAGTACTTC.

The chain employs TRBV5-1 and TRBJ2-3, with D hard to call. Trimming pared 2 bases from V and 0 bases from J, leaving 16 bases between. The germline V gene encodes CDR1 SGHRS and CDR2 YFSETQ. This CDR3 region has 17 residues. CDR3 coding DNA: TGCGCCAGCAGCTTATTCAGGTCCCATCGAAGCACAGATACGCAGTATTTT. Its translation is CASSLFRSHRSTDTQYF.

The chain joins TRBV5-1 to TRBJ2-7, with TRBD1 identical over 12 bases. V was pared by 4 bases and J by 4 bases, with 6 bases of the junction left unmatched. The CDR3 totals 15 residues. Germline CDR1 reads SGHRS; CDR2 reads YFSETQ. CDR3 bases: TGCGCCAGCAGCCCGGGGACAGGGGGCGTTTACGAGCAGTACTTC. Residues: CASSPGTGGVYEQYF.

This chain uses TRBV6-5 with TRBJ2-3, with D tentatively TRBD2 (6 bases). CDR1 is MNHEY and CDR2 is SVGAGI in the germline V gene. CDR3 size: 13 residues. Trimming stripped 6 bases from V and 5 bases from J, with 12 bases between. The CDR3 is CASRPSGLDTQYF. The CDR3 nucleotides read TGTGCCAGCAGGCCCAGCGGGCTAGATACGCAGTATTTT.

This sequence joins TRBV11-3 and TRBJ1-2; 7 positions match TRBD1. The germline gives CDR1 SGHNT, CDR2 YENEEA. V gave up 0 bases and J gave up 6 bases; unmatched junction bases: 7. The CDR3 sequence is 15 residues long. In DNA form, the CDR3 reads TGTGCCAGCAGCTTAGAACAGGGGAGGATACATGGCTACACCTTC. This gives the protein CASSLEQGRIHGYTF.